This TCR beta chain was identified during a study of tumor-infiltrating lymphocytes in primary liver carcinoma. Overall study: Regardless of tissue type, samples showed similar yields of roughly 3.5 to 7.5 million productive TCRbeta reads.

As concerns this clonotype: Its antigen is as yet unknown. The junction does not match germline at one end; this may be a read error.

Whole-study results and caveats: Overlap between tumor regions exceeded overlap of tumor with adjacent tissue or blood.

Production of TCR beta cDNA used about 500 ng total RNA together with a constant-region primer. Slightly modified ARM-PCR, run as three nested multiplex PCR rounds, produced the TCR beta libraries. Running 10 cycles apiece, the first two PCR rounds relied on TRBV1-TRBV30 forward primers together with a C-beta reverse primer. A single record per CDR3 protein comes from TCRdb applying MiXCR to the multiplex PCR reads. Here the sample spans roughly 80,000 distinct CDR3 sequences, roughly 72% being singletons. Germline V lookup: CDR1 SGHAT, CDR2 FQNNGV. The CDR3 consists of 13 residues. Bulk tissue was left unsorted, and RNA and DNA were co-extracted from approximately 20-30 mg of it. Among the patients, all had chronic HBV infection and none had been treated.

The sequenced sample consisted of tumor-adjacent normal liver tissue. This chain uses TRBV11-2 with TRBJ2-7; 7 bases match TRBD2. This TCR came from a man in his forties with primary liver carcinoma and hepatitis B virus infection. CDR3 amino acids: CVSSFGEASGQYF. The CDR3 DNA reads TGTGTCAGCAGCTTCGGAGAGGCTAGCGGGCAGTACTTC. The full variable domain, in which reference TRBV11-2 and TRBJ2-7 provide the parts outside the CDR3, is EAGVAQSPRYKIIEKRQSVAFWCNPISGHATLYWYQQILGQGPKLLIQFQNNGVVDDSQLPKDRFSAERLKGVDSTLKIQPAKLEDSAVYLCVSSFGEASGQYFGPGTRLTVT.